This is a list of T cell receptor beta chains from one sample in a study of blood T cell repertoires in COVID-19. Here immunoSEQ multiplex PCR was the method, and the copy in TCRdb shows in-frame clones only, minus some. The sample consists of about 170,000 clones, more than 75% of them appearing once. Material for sequencing was peripheral blood. The receptors were sampled from a man between 65 and 79 years old with acute or convalescent COVID-19. CDR3s include the opening cysteine and the closing phenylalanine or tryptophan. The order of the fields is D gene, J gene, V gene, clone size, CDR3 DNA, CDR3 protein. D genes are given only for firm matches. The size of a clone is reported for some rows only, either as once, few or many, or as a class for expanded clones.

. TRBJ1-4 TRBV15 few TGTGCCACCAGCAGAGATTTGGAGGGGACTAATGAAAAACTGTTTTTT CATSRDLEGTNEKLFF
. TRBJ2-2 TRBV4-3 . TGCGCCAGCAGCCAAGAGGTGGGGGCCCGAATAAACACCGGGGAGCTGTTTTTT CASSQEVGARINTGELFF
. TRBJ2-5 TRBV2 . TGTGCCAGCAGTAGAGGACTGACACAAGAGACCCAGTACTTC CASSRGLTQETQYF
. TRBJ2-3 TRBV20-1 . TGCAGTGCTAGTGCGACAGCCTATCGCACAGATACGCAGTATTTT CSASATAYRTDTQYF
TRBD1 TRBJ1-1 TRBV7-2 . TGTGCCAGCAGCCCGACAGGGGCGCACACTGAAGCTTTCTTT CASSPTGAHTEAFF
. TRBJ2-1 TRBV6-2/TRBV6-3 . TGTGCCAGCAGTTACAGGGTTAGCGCATACAATGAGCAGTTCTTC CASSYRVSAYNEQFF
. TRBJ2-5 TRBV21-1 . TGTGCCAGCAGCATGTGGCAGAACCGCCAAGAGACCCAGTACTTC CASSMWQNRQETQYF
TRBD2 TRBJ2-1 TRBV9 . TGTGCCAGCAGCGTAGGCTCTTCCGGGACTAGCGGTTATAACTATGAGCAGTTCTTC CASSVGSSGTSGYNYEQFF
. TRBJ2-7 TRBV9 few TGTGCCAGCAGCGTAGCCCCAGGGGGGTACGAGCAGTACTTC CASSVAPGGYEQYF
TRBD2 TRBJ2-2 TRBV19 . TGTGCCAGTAGACCCCATCAGCGGGATAACACCGGGGAGCTGTTTTTT CASRPHQRDNTGELFF